This entry features one T cell receptor (beta chain) sequence. Antigen: not known. This sample stems from a study of human T cells and chemical hapten exposure. Study information: Patients had diphenylcyclopropenone applied to the scalp weekly throughout the approximately 25-week study. Mostly female, the patients presented with alopecia areata, totalis or universalis. Patch tests put 0.01% DPC on the upper back, and the results were checked at 6 days.

TCRdb passed the RACE reads through MiXCR, listing each CDR3 protein once. The sample comprises more than 75,000 distinct CDR3 sequences, about 8.9% of which are singletons, and approximately 3.8% rests with the top ten. As to time point: pre-sensitization, week 0. The treatment: therapeutic diphenylcyclopropenone sensitization with weekly scalp DPC. Notes on the study in general: Alopecia affecting every donor means their immune response may not match healthy people's.

CDR1 is SGDLS and CDR2 is YYNGEE in the germline V gene. The CDR3 is made up of 12 amino acids. Deletions cut 3 bases from V and 14 bases from J, with 12 bases between. The V and J genes are TRBV9 and TRBJ1-6; the D gene is possibly TRBD1 (6 bases). The source of this sequence is a woman between 35 and 50 years old with alopecia areata. Some clones in this sample may be carry-over from other donors' samples. Material: whole blood, obtained in connection with sensitization to the hapten diphenylcyclopropenone (DPC). The chain's CDR3 is CASSAQAGALHF. For the CDR3, the DNA is TGTGCCAGCAGCGCCCAGGCAGGGGCCCTCCACTTT.